Given below is one T cell receptor beta chain in context. Antigen: not known. Both 60 Vbeta primers and 13 Jbeta primers went into the PCR. The assay was immunoSEQ multiplex PCR, and TCRdb's table has in-frame clones only and misses some. The repertoire holds approximately 250,000 clones, with roughly 78% as singletons. The data were taken from a study of cytomegalovirus exposure and HLA in healthy donors. Notes on the study in general: In a later analysis, the majority of CMV-associated beta chains seemingly showed HLA restriction.

CDR3 size: 19 residues. CDR1 and CDR2 from the germline V gene are PRHDT and FYEKMQ (reference sequence). V lost 0 bases to trimming and J lost 6 bases; unmatched junction nucleotides: 11. Material for sequencing was PBMCs. The source of this sequence is a boy under 18 in good health and CMV-seronegative. The chain couples TRBV13 to TRBJ2-3; 14 bases agree with TRBD2. Written as DNA, the CDR3 is TGTGCCAGCAGCTTAGGGATGGGACTAGCGGGAGAAGATGCGGATACGCAGTATTTT. It codes for CASSLGMGLAGEDADTQYF.